A single sample gave rise to the 26 T cell receptor beta chains below, sequenced in a study of blood T cell repertoires in COVID-19. The protocol was immunoSEQ multiplex PCR, while the TCRdb copy is restricted to in-frame clones and leaves out a portion. The table records 120,000 or so clones, roughly 88% of them present only once. Specimen: peripheral blood. The receptors derive from a woman aged 50 to 60 with active or convalescent COVID-19.

The chain has TRBV4-1 and TRBJ1-1, with D tentatively TRBD1 (5 bases). Deletions cut 4 bases from V and 1 base from J, with 16 bases between. The CDR3 is made up of 16 amino acids. In germline, CDR1 is MGHRA, CDR2 YSYEKL. The CDR3 loop reads CASSPSGGRGNTEAFF. The DNA of the CDR3 is TGCGCCAGCAGCCCCTCGGGGGGAAGGGGGAACACTGAAGCTTTCTTT.

This rearrangement joins TRBV5-1 to TRBJ2-3; 11 bases are shared with TRBD1. The CDR3 extends over 16 amino acids. Germline V gene lookup returns CDR1 SGHRS and CDR2 YFSETQ. V trimming: 4 bases; J trimming: 2 bases; junction bases outside the gene matches: 6. The CDR3: CASSPGQGATTDTQYF. The CDR3 DNA follows: TGCGCCAGCAGCCCAGGACAGGGGGCAACCACAGATACGCAGTATTTT.

This chain links TRBV6-5 with TRBJ2-3, with D maybe TRBD2 (6 bases). This CDR3 has 15 amino acids. From germline, CDR1 is MNHEY and CDR2 SVGAGI. V was trimmed by 6 bases and J by 4 bases, leaving 17 bases between them. CDR3 sequence: CASRWDPGAPDTQYF. CDR3 in DNA: TGTGCCAGCAGATGGGATCCGGGAGCCCCAGATACGCAGTATTTT.

CDR3 sequence (DNA): TGTGCCAGAAGCCTACGGGCAGGGGGGGAAAAACTGTTTTTT. This translates into CARSLRAGGEKLFF. This chain connects TRBV5-3 to TRBJ1-4; 7 nucleotides agree with TRBD1. TRBV5-3 is an ORF; its function is uncertain. The V gene end was trimmed by 4 bases and the J gene end by 8 bases; junction bases not matched to a gene: 8. The CDR3 spans 14 residues.

This chain uses TRBV7-3 with TRBJ2-1; TRBD2 matches at 13 bases. Germline trimming cut 1 base from V and 9 bases from J; bases unmatched to any gene: 12. In germline, CDR1 is SGHTA, CDR2 FQGTGA. CDR3 length: 18 residues. The chain's CDR3 is CASSLRGGLAGPRGEQFF. CDR3 sequence (DNA): TGTGCCAGCAGCTTAAGGGGGGGACTAGCGGGACCTCGGGGTGAGCAGTTCTTC. The whole variable domain, remainder taken from reference TRBV7-3 and TRBJ2-1, is GAGVSQTPSNKVTEKGKYVELRCDPISGHTALYWYRQSLGQGPEFLIYFQGTGAADDSGLPNDRFFAVRPEGSVSTLKIQRTERGDSAVYLCASSLRGGLAGPRGEQFFGPGTRLTVL.

This clone appeared a single time. This chain connects TRBV2 to TRBJ2-5; TRBD2 matches 8 bases. Germline V gene lookup returns CDR1 SNHLY and CDR2 FYNNEI. This CDR3 is 15 amino acids long. The V and J ends lost 2 bases and 1 base, in that order; junction bases with no gene match: 3. This CDR3 reads CASSENGLAQETQYF. The CDR3 DNA follows: TGTGCCAGCAGTGAAAACGGACTAGCCCAAGAGACCCAGTACTTC.

This rearrangement joins TRBV7-2 to TRBJ2-1, with a tentative D call TRBD1 (5 bases). Between the trimmed V and J ends, which lost 1 base and 0 bases, there was a span of 7 bases. CDR3 length: 15 residues. Germline V gives CDR1 SGHTA, CDR2 FQGNSA. The CDR3 protein is CASSLDRSSYNEQFF. The CDR3 DNA reads TGTGCCAGCAGCTTAGACAGGAGCTCCTACAATGAGCAGTTCTTC.

This chain connects TRBV4-2 to TRBJ2-7, with a weak D call TRBD2 (6 bases). V gave up 0 bases and J gave up 4 bases, with 19 bases separating them. CDR3 length: 17 amino acids. Germline V lookup: CDR1 LGHNA, CDR2 YNFKEQ. Here the CDR3 DNA reads TGTGCCAGCAGCCAAGAAGGCCCGCCGTACGGGAGATACGAGCAGTACTTC. Translated, it gives CASSQEGPPYGRYEQYF.

The rearrangement joins TRBV7-2 to TRBJ1-5; 8 positions match TRBD1. Germline-derived CDR1 and CDR2 are SGHTA and FQGNSA. V gave up 4 bases and J gave up 5 bases; unmatched junction bases: 4. This CDR3 is 14 amino acids long. The CDR3 nucleotides are TGTGCCAGCAGCTCGGACAGGGTTGATCAGCCCCAGCATTTT. Translated: CASSSDRVDQPQHF.

In this sample, this clone turned up a few times. The chain couples TRBV7-3 to TRBJ2-3, with D unclear. Germline CDR1 SGHTA, CDR2 FQGTGA. The CDR3 covers 15 residues. Trimming stripped 2 bases from V and 0 bases from J, with 9 bases between. CDR3 region: CASSLDSDSTDTQYF. CDR3 nucleotides: TGTGCCAGCAGCTTAGACTCCGATAGCACAGATACGCAGTATTTT.

The chain uses TRBV15 and TRBJ1-2; tentatively, D is TRBD1 (6 bases). The CDR3 consists of 16 residues. V gave up 0 bases and J gave up 8 bases, with 19 bases separating them. The germline gives CDR1 LNHNV, CDR2 YYDKDF (reference sequence). CDR3 nucleotide sequence: TGTGCCACCAGCAGAGACCTGACAGGCCCGGGAGGGGGCTACACCTTC. Amino acid sequence: CATSRDLTGPGGGYTF.

The CDR3 bases are TGTGCCACCAGTGAACCCGGGACAGGGGACAATCAGCCCCAGCATTTT. The encoded protein is CATSEPGTGDNQPQHF. The rearrangement links TRBV24-1 to TRBJ1-5, with 10 bases fitting TRBD1. The ends lost 4 bases at V and 3 bases at J; junction bases unmatched: 5. CDR1 is KGHDR, CDR2 SFDVKD, per germline. This CDR3 region has 16 residues.

The CDR3 is CASSQEVSGASGPYEQYF. As DNA, the CDR3 is TGCGCCAGCAGCCAAGAAGTTAGTGGCGCTAGCGGCCCCTACGAGCAGTACTTC. The chain is built from TRBV4-3 and TRBJ2-7; 7 positions match TRBD2. Losses at the gene ends were 0 bases for V and 2 bases for J; bases not matched to a gene: 13. The CDR3 totals 18 residues. CDR1 is LGHNA and CDR2 is YSLEER in the germline V gene.

V gene TRBV4-2 combines with J gene TRBJ2-2; 8 bases agree with TRBD2. The CDR3 runs to 15 residues. The V segment lost 3 bases and the J segment 4 bases; nucleotides outside the gene matches: 4. Germline V gene sequence: CDR1 LGHNA, CDR2 YNFKEQ. DNA of the CDR3: TGTGCCAGCAGCCAGTCTAGCGGGCCCACCGGGGAGCTGTTTTTT. Its translation: CASSQSSGPTGELFF.

The chain joins TRBV5-6 to TRBJ1-5; 10 nucleotides align to TRBD1. From germline, CDR1 is SGHDT and CDR2 YYEEEE. CDR3 length: 15 amino acids. V lost 4 bases, J lost 7 bases, and 8 bases stayed unmatched. The CDR3 sequence: CASSLDRGQGQPQHF. The CDR3 DNA reads TGTGCCAGCAGCCTTGACAGGGGGCAAGGGCAGCCCCAGCATTTT.

Regarding this clone: The same CDR3 arises from other DNA sequences in this sample as well. The rearrangement links TRBV5-1 to TRBJ2-2; tentative D call: TRBD1 (7 bases). Germline V lookup: CDR1 SGHRS, CDR2 YFSETQ. V dropped 0 bases and J dropped 5 bases, with 11 bases sitting between them. This CDR3 is 15 amino acids long. CDR3 in amino acids: CASSLEQGGTGELFF. Written as DNA, the CDR3 is TGCGCCAGCAGCTTGGAGCAGGGGGGTACCGGGGAGCTGTTTTTT.

The rearrangement uses TRBV7-9 and TRBJ1-2; 7 bases fit TRBD1. The length of the CDR3 is 13 residues. V trimming: 5 bases; J trimming: 2 bases; junction bases outside the gene matches: 2. CDR1 is SEHNR and CDR2 is FQNEAQ in the germline V gene (reference sequence). This chain's CDR3 is CASSPDRNYGYTF. The CDR3 DNA sequence: TGTGCCAGCAGCCCGGACAGGAACTATGGCTACACCTTC.

The sample holds a few counts of this clone. The chain uses TRBV18 and TRBJ1-5; maybe TRBD1 (5 bases). The CDR3 runs to 15 residues. V was pared by 5 bases and J by 0 bases, with 11 bases between. CDR1 is KGHSH and CDR2 is LQKENI in the germline V gene. Written as DNA, the CDR3 is TGTGCCAGCTCAGGGACTGTTAATAGCAATCAGCCCCAGCATTTT. Protein product: CASSGTVNSNQPQHF.

The V call is TRBV28, the J call TRBJ2-7; 7 nucleotides align to TRBD1. Trimming at V came to 8 bases and at J to 2 bases, leaving 9 bases not matched to a gene. From germline, CDR1 is MDHEN and CDR2 SYDVKM. CDR3 length equals 14 residues. The CDR3 sequence: CASGWTGEPYEQYF. In DNA, the CDR3 is TGTGCCAGCGGATGGACAGGAGAACCCTACGAGCAGTACTTC.

The rearrangement uses TRBV5-6 and TRBJ2-5; D perhaps matches TRBD1 (5 bases). CDR3 length equals 15 residues. The germline V gene encodes CDR1 SGHDT and CDR2 YYEEEE. The ends were cut back, 1 base at V and 5 bases at J, with 15 bases in the middle. CDR3 in DNA: TGTGCCAGCAGCTTGAGAGCAGGGCTAAGCGAGACCCAGTACTTC. Encoded protein: CASSLRAGLSETQYF.

This chain uses TRBV10-3 with TRBJ2-4; a possible D gene is TRBD1 (6 bases). The length of the CDR3 is 15 residues. Trimming removed 2 bases at V and 9 bases at J, with 17 bases between. CDR1 is ENHRY and CDR2 is SYGVKD in the germline V gene. CDR3 protein: CAISEVIQGEGIQYF. The CDR3 DNA reads as TGTGCCATCAGTGAGGTTATACAGGGAGAGGGCATTCAGTACTTC.

V and J are TRBV7-8 and TRBJ1-4; 9 positions match TRBD1. The CDR3 extends over 18 amino acids. The germline CDR1 and CDR2 sequences are SGHVS and FQNEAQ. The V gene end was trimmed by 6 bases and the J gene end by 2 bases; junction bases not matched to a gene: 13. The CDR3 bases are TGTGCCAGCAGTCAAACCGGGACAGGGACATTCACTAATGAAAAACTGTTTTTT. Amino acid sequence: CASSQTGTGTFTNEKLFF.

This chain joins TRBV18 and TRBJ2-3; weak D call: TRBD1 (5 bases). The germline V gene has CDR1 KGHSH and CDR2 LQKENI. Trimming removed 3 bases at V and 4 bases at J, with 14 bases between. CDR3 length equals 15 residues. CDR3 in amino acids: CASSPLTEVADTQYF. The CDR3 coding sequence is TGTGCCAGCTCACCCTTGACAGAGGTGGCAGATACGCAGTATTTT.

A note on this clone: This same CDR3 is encoded by further DNA sequences in the sample. The CDR3 loop is CASSTLGGSDTQYF. The CDR3, as DNA: TGTGCCAGCAGCACCCTGGGGGGATCCGATACGCAGTATTTT. The chain has TRBV7-3 and TRBJ2-3; maybe TRBD2 (6 bases). Trimming pared 5 bases from V and 6 bases from J, leaving 15 bases between. The CDR3 loop spans 14 amino acids. The V gene's germline CDR1 is SGHTA and CDR2 FQGTGA.

This rearrangement joins TRBV28 to TRBJ1-2, with TRBD1 identical over 7 bases. V lost 5 bases and J lost 5; bases outside the gene matches: 23. Germline-derived CDR1 and CDR2 are MDHEN and SYDVKM. The CDR3 spans 19 residues. The CDR3 nucleotides are TGTGCCAGCAGTCCATTATCACTCCGACAGGGCCTCGGCCGGTATGGCTACACCTTC. Residues: CASSPLSLRQGLGRYGYTF.

The table lists this clone with a count of one. The chain uses TRBV27 and TRBJ1-4; 9 positions match TRBD1. J was trimmed by 6 bases and V by 5 bases; bases with no gene match: 10. Germline CDR1 reads MNHEY; CDR2 reads SMNVEV (reference sequence). The CDR3 contains 16 residues. The CDR3 region has the DNA TGTGCCAGCAGTCGTTTCCCGGACAGGGGATATGAAAAACTGTTTTTT. Amino acids: CASSRFPDRGYEKLFF.